The 31 T cell receptor beta chains below all came from one sample that was sequenced in a study of cytomegalovirus exposure and HLA in healthy donors (dated by TCRdb to about 2017). The library was produced with the immunoSEQ multiplex PCR assay. For the multiplex PCR, a mixture combining 60 forward primers for TCR Vbeta segments and 13 reverse primers for TCR Jbeta segments was used. Held by TCRdb, this immuneACCESS table contains in-frame sequences only and omits some clones. Under half of the omission traces to an unresolved V gene where checked; the cause of the rest is unknown. Here the sample has 150,000 or so clones; about four fifths occur a single time. The ten largest clonotypes hold roughly 8% of the sample. Sequencing was carried out using PBMCs. These receptor sequences come from a young man in good health and CMV-seropositive.

The chain combines TRBV18 with TRBJ2-7; 12 positions match TRBD1. The germline CDR1 and CDR2 sequences are KGHSH and LQKENI. The CDR3 covers 14 residues. The V gene end was trimmed by 3 bases and the J gene end by 7 bases; junction bases not matched to a gene: 4. In DNA, the CDR3 is TGTGCCAGCTCACCGGGACAGGGGGCGCGTGAGCAGTACTTC. This translates into CASSPGQGAREQYF.

The chain links TRBV14 to TRBJ2-2, with D tentatively TRBD2 (5 bases). This CDR3 is 13 amino acids long. The V gene's germline CDR1 is SGHDN and CDR2 FVKESK. Trimming stripped 8 bases from V and 5 bases from J, with 12 bases between. For the CDR3, the DNA is TGTGCCAGCGGCCTACTAGGGACCGGGGAGCTGTTTTTT. It translates to CASGLLGTGELFF.

This chain joins TRBV18 and TRBJ1-1; D is undetermined. Germline lookup yields CDR1 KGHSH and CDR2 LQKENI. The CDR3 has 14 residues. V was pared by 3 bases and J by 3 bases, with 11 bases between. The CDR3 sequence is CASSPSRGDTEAFF. CDR3 sequence (DNA): TGTGCCAGCTCACCGTCCCGGGGAGACACTGAAGCTTTCTTT.

The V call is TRBV9, the J call TRBJ2-1; 10 bases agree with TRBD2. Germline loops: CDR1 SGDLS, CDR2 YYNGEE. This CDR3 has 14 amino acids. The V and J ends lost 2 bases and 9 bases, in that order; junction bases with no gene match: 5. CDR3 in DNA: TGTGCCAGCAGCGTGGCTAGCGGGAGTGGTGAGCAGTTCTTC. Protein sequence: CASSVASGSGEQFF.

About this clone itself: One end of the junction is discordant with germline, which a read error may explain. The CDR3 is CASSHPGTAVF. The CDR3 DNA reads as TGTGCCAGCAGCCACCCGGGGACTGCGGTCTTC. V and J are TRBV6-5 and TRBJ2-1; possible D gene TRBD2, 6 bases. In germline, CDR1 is MNHEY, CDR2 SVGAGI. The CDR3 consists of 11 residues.

The chain employs TRBV9 and TRBJ2-1, with TRBD2 matching over 11 bases. The CDR3 contains 16 residues. The germline CDR1 and CDR2 sequences are SGDLS and YYNGEE. V trimming: 5 bases; J trimming: 1 base; junction bases outside the gene matches: 5. Written as DNA, the CDR3 is TGTGCCAGCAGTTTCGGGACTAGCGGATCCTACAATGAGCAGTTCTTC. Translated: CASSFGTSGSYNEQFF.

The chain carries TRBV13 and TRBJ1-1; D unclear. Germline assignment: CDR1 PRHDT and CDR2 FYEKMQ (reference sequence). The V gene lost 7 bases and the J gene lost 1 base, with 7 bases spanning the gap. The CDR3 is 12 residues long. The CDR3 loop is CASNPGNTEAFF. In DNA, the CDR3 is TGTGCCAGCAACCCGGGGAACACTGAAGCTTTCTTT.

This rearrangement joins TRBV19 to TRBJ2-2; 9 bases line up with TRBD1. The junction had 6 bases not matched to a gene; V was cut back by 7 bases and J by 6 bases. This CDR3 spans 14 amino acids. CDR1 LNHDA and CDR2 SQIVND come from the germline V gene (reference sequence). CDR3 region: CASNDRTGAGELFF. The CDR3 nucleotides read TGTGCCAGTAACGACCGGACAGGGGCCGGGGAGCTGTTTTTT. Together with reference TRBV19 and TRBJ2-2, the CDR3 gives the full variable domain: DGGITQSPKYLFRKEGQNVTLSCEQNLNHDAMYWYRQDPGQGLRLIYYSQIVNDFQKGDIAEGYSVSREKKESFPLTVTSAQKNPTAFYLCASNDRTGAGELFFGEGSRLTVL.

The count of this clone is one. The chain employs TRBV27 and TRBJ1-2, with D maybe TRBD1 (6 bases). Trimming left V 3 bases short and J 4 bases short, with 18 bases between. The CDR3 totals 16 residues. From germline, CDR1 is MNHEY and CDR2 SMNVEV (reference sequence). In nucleotides, the CDR3 is TGTGCCAGCAGTTTTAAACCGACAGGTTCCGTCTATGGCTACACCTTC. Encoded protein: CASSFKPTGSVYGYTF.

The chain combines TRBV6-4 with TRBJ2-3; D perhaps matches TRBD1 (6 bases). The V and J ends lost 6 bases and 5 bases respectively, with 15 bases between them. The CDR3 is 14 amino acids. CDR1 is MRHNA and CDR2 is SNTAGT in the germline V gene. The chain's CDR3 is CASRLGAGVDTQYF. CDR3 bases: TGTGCCAGCAGATTGGGGGCCGGGGTAGATACGCAGTATTTT.

The chain employs TRBV5-4 and TRBJ1-4; D possibly corresponds to TRBD1 (6 bases). V gave up 2 bases and J gave up 5 bases, with 7 bases separating them. The CDR3 contains 13 residues. The germline CDR1 and CDR2 sequences are SGHNT and YYREEE (reference sequence). The CDR3 coding sequence is TGTGCCAGCAGCTTACAGGGAAATGAAAAACTGTTTTTT. It codes for CASSLQGNEKLFF. Filled out from reference TRBV5-4 and TRBJ1-4, the complete variable domain reads ETGVTQSPTHLIKTRGQQVTLRCSSQSGHNTVSWYQQALGQGPQFIFQYYREEENGRGNFPPRFSGLQFPNYSSELNVNALELDDSALYLCASSLQGNEKLFFGSGTQLSVL.

V and J are TRBV28 and TRBJ1-1; D is unresolved. This CDR3 spans 12 amino acids. With 6 bases removed from V and 3 bases from J, the gap between germline ends came to 8 bases. Germline V gene lookup returns CDR1 MDHEN and CDR2 SYDVKM. CDR3 amino acids: CASRVGDTEAFF. The CDR3 DNA reads TGTGCCAGCAGAGTCGGGGACACTGAAGCTTTCTTT.

The chain combines TRBV5-1 with TRBJ1-2; D remains unclear. V was clipped by 0 bases and J by 7 bases, with 13 bases between them. The CDR3 spans 14 residues. The V gene's germline CDR1 is SGHRS and CDR2 YFSETQ. CDR3 in DNA: TGCGCCAGCAGCTTGGACAGCTCCGTGGGTGGCTACACCTTC. Protein sequence: CASSLDSSVGGYTF.

Note on this clone: One junction end disagrees with the germline gene, perhaps due to a read error. This chain links TRBV7-9 with TRBJ2-3; no reliable D call. Germline V CDR1 and CDR2: SEHNR, FQNEAQ (reference sequence). This CDR3 comprises 11 residues. The chain's CDR3 is CASSLADTRYF. DNA of the CDR3: TGTGCCAGCAGCTTAGCAGATACGCGGTATTTT.

J is TRBJ2-4 and V is TRBV30, with D perhaps matching TRBD2 (5 bases). The CDR3 has 11 amino acids. The germline V gene has CDR1 GTSNPN and CDR2 SVGIG (reference sequence). V shed 2 bases and J shed 7 bases, with 6 bases lying between them. The CDR3 sequence: CAWSRGNIQYF. CDR3 DNA: TGTGCCTGGAGTAGAGGGAACATTCAGTACTTC.

The chain has TRBV7-2 and TRBJ1-3; 7 nucleotides agree with TRBD1. CDR3 length equals 15 residues. V was pared by 2 bases and J by 2 bases, with 3 bases of the junction left unmatched. CDR1 SGHTA and CDR2 FQGNSA come from the germline V gene. The CDR3 DNA follows: TGTGCCAGCAGCTTACCCGGACAGGCTGGAAACACCATATATTTT. The encoded protein is CASSLPGQAGNTIYF.

The chain employs TRBV10-3 and TRBJ1-4, with unresolved D. From germline, CDR1 is ENHRY and CDR2 SYGVKD. The CDR3 sequence is 13 residues long. Deletions cut 10 bases from V and 7 bases from J, with 16 bases between. CDR3 residues: CATGGVEGEKLFF. Here the CDR3 DNA reads TGTGCCACCGGCGGGGTAGAGGGTGAAAAACTGTTTTTT.

This chain uses TRBV6-1 with TRBJ1-2; 9 nucleotides align to TRBD1. The V gene's germline CDR1 is MNHNS and CDR2 SASEGT. J lost 6 bases, V lost 6 bases, and 8 bases had no gene match. This CDR3 has 14 residues. The CDR3 loop reads CASSQQGARDGYTF. The CDR3 coding sequence is TGTGCCAGCAGCCAACAGGGGGCGCGGGATGGCTACACCTTC.

V and J are TRBV7-9 and TRBJ1-4; 8 nucleotides agree with TRBD1. The CDR3 runs 15 residues. The trim removed 6 bases at V and 5 bases at J, leaving 8 bases unmatched. The germline CDR1 and CDR2 sequences are SEHNR and FQNEAQ (reference sequence). CDR3: CASRPGQGGNEKLFF. CDR3 bases: TGTGCCAGCAGACCTGGACAGGGCGGGAATGAAAAACTGTTTTTT.

The chain has TRBV28 and TRBJ2-2, with 7 bases identical to TRBD2. Trimming took 3 bases from V and 3 from J; bases not matched to a gene: 4. This CDR3 is built from 15 residues. From germline, CDR1 is MDHEN and CDR2 SYDVKM. DNA of the CDR3: TGTGCCAGCAGTTTGGTGGGAGGGGACACCGGGGAGCTGTTTTTT. This encodes CASSLVGGDTGELFF.

V and J are TRBV2 and TRBJ2-7; TRBD2 might be the D (5 bases). The germline gives CDR1 SNHLY, CDR2 FYNNEI. V was shortened by 0 bases and J by 2 bases, with 17 bases between the two germline ends. CDR3 length equals 17 residues. The chain's CDR3 is CASSEAIAWAGAYEQYF. In DNA form, the CDR3 reads TGTGCCAGCAGTGAAGCGATCGCGTGGGCGGGCGCCTACGAGCAGTACTTC.

The table lists this clone with a few counts. The gene calls are TRBV5-1 and TRBJ1-3; perhaps TRBD1 as D (6 bases). V shed 0 bases and J shed 4 bases, with 8 bases lying between them. This CDR3 region has 14 residues. Germline lookup yields CDR1 SGHRS and CDR2 YFSETQ. The CDR3 region has the DNA TGCGCCAGCAGCTTGGCAGGGGAAGGAAACACCATATATTTT. Its translation: CASSLAGEGNTIYF.

This chain uses TRBV5-1 with TRBJ2-5; 9 nucleotides align to TRBD2. The trim removed 2 bases at V and 4 bases at J, leaving 6 bases unmatched. The CDR3 covers 15 residues. Germline V gene sequence: CDR1 SGHRS, CDR2 YFSETQ. The CDR3 spells CASSLRGRGRETQYF. For the CDR3, the DNA is TGCGCCAGCAGCTTACGCGGGAGGGGGCGAGAGACCCAGTACTTC.

The V call is TRBV5-5, the J call TRBJ1-5; D not certain. The CDR3 totals 13 residues. Germline V gives CDR1 SGHKS, CDR2 YYEKEE (reference sequence). V was pared by 4 bases and J by 6 bases, with 11 bases between. The DNA for the CDR3 is TGTGCCAGCAGCCCGGCACAGAGTCAGCCCCAGCATTTT. Translation gives CASSPAQSQPQHF.

Regarding this clone: Other DNA sequences in this specimen translate into the identical CDR3. V usage is TRBV29-1 and J usage is TRBJ2-7; 9 positions agree with TRBD1. CDR1 is SQVTM, CDR2 ANQGSEA, per germline. The CDR3 loop spans 12 amino acids. The ends lost 5 bases at V and 4 bases at J; junction bases unmatched: 3. The CDR3 bases are TGCAGCGTTACAGGGGGCGGATACGAGCAGTACTTC. Its protein product is CSVTGGGYEQYF.

The chain joins TRBV28 to TRBJ2-7, with D unresolved. Germline-derived CDR1 and CDR2 are MDHEN and SYDVKM. The V end lost 7 bases, the J end lost 2 bases, and 18 bases lay between the germline ends. The CDR3 extends over 15 amino acids. The CDR3 DNA is TGTGCCAGCACCCCCCATGGCGCGGTCACCTACGAGCAGTACTTC. Its translation is CASTPHGAVTYEQYF. The whole variable domain, remainder taken from reference TRBV28 and TRBJ2-7, is DVKVTQSSRYLVKRTGEKVFLECVQDMDHENMFWYRQDPGLGLRLIYFSYDVKMKEKGDIPEGYSVSREKKERFSLILESASTNQTSMYLCASTPHGAVTYEQYFGPGTRLTVT.

The chain is built from TRBV2 and TRBJ2-3; D remains unclear. V was pared by 2 bases and J by 2 bases, with 8 bases between. The CDR3 contains 14 residues. The germline CDR1 and CDR2 sequences are SNHLY and FYNNEI. CDR3 sequence: CASSESVHTDTQYF. CDR3 in DNA: TGTGCCAGCAGTGAAAGCGTCCACACAGATACGCAGTATTTT. The full variable domain, with the rest looked up from reference TRBV2 and TRBJ2-3, is EPEVTQTPSHQVTQMGQEVILRCVPISNHLYFYWYRQILGQKVEFLVSFYNNEISEKSEIFDDQFSVERPDGSNFTLKIRSTKLEDSAMYFCASSESVHTDTQYFGPGTRLTVL.

This clone is a singleton in its sample. V gene TRBV5-1 combines with J gene TRBJ1-5; TRBD1 aligns across 7 bases. V dropped 4 bases and J dropped 2; count of bases not matched to a gene: 6. The length of the CDR3 is 15 residues. Germline-derived CDR1 and CDR2 are SGHRS and YFSETQ. The CDR3, as DNA: TGCGCCAGCAGCATCACAGGGGACGGCAATCAGCCCCAGCATTTT. Translation gives CASSITGDGNQPQHF.

This clone came up a few times. The chain combines TRBV6-6 with TRBJ1-4; a possible D gene is TRBD1 (6 bases). The V end lost 6 bases, the J end lost 4 bases, and 12 bases lay between the germline ends. The CDR3 has 14 amino acids. Germline CDR1 MNHNY, CDR2 SVGAGI (reference sequence). CDR3 sequence reads: CASRGGGSNEKLFF. As DNA, the CDR3 is TGTGCCAGCAGGGGAGGGGGGAGTAATGAAAAACTGTTTTTT.

The chain has TRBV7-7 and TRBJ2-5, with D maybe TRBD1 (8 bases). V was pared by 1 base and J by 7 bases, with 19 bases between. From germline, CDR1 is SSHAT and CDR2 FNYEAQ (reference sequence). This CDR3 has 16 residues. The CDR3 DNA sequence: TGTGCCAGCAGCTTAGAGGGGGACAGGCGCGGGGGGACCCAGTACTTC. It is translated as CASSLEGDRRGGTQYF.

The chain joins TRBV7-8 to TRBJ2-1; 9 bases align to TRBD1. Trimming removed 3 bases from V and 4 bases from J; junction bases left unmatched: 4. The CDR3 has 15 residues. Germline CDR1 is SGHVS and CDR2 is FQNEAQ. This CDR3 reads CASSFLTGGYNEQFF. The CDR3, as DNA: TGTGCCAGCAGCTTTTTGACAGGGGGTTACAATGAGCAGTTCTTC. Full variable domain (missing parts from reference TRBV7-8 and TRBJ2-1): GAGVSQSPRYKVAKRGQDVALRCDPISGHVSLFWYQQALGQGPEFLTYFQNEAQLDKSGLPSDRFFAERPEGSVSTLKIQRTQQEDSAVYLCASSFLTGGYNEQFFGPGTRLTVL.